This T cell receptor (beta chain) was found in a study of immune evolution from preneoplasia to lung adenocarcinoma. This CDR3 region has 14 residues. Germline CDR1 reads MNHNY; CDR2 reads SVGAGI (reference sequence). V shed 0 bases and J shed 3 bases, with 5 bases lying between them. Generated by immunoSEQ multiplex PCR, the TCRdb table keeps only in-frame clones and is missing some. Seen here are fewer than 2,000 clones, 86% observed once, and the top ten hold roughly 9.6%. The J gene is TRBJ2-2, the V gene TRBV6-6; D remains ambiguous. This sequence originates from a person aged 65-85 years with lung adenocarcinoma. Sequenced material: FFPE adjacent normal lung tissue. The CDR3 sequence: CASSYSSDTGELFF. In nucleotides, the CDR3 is TGTGCCAGCAGTTACTCGAGTGACACCGGGGAGCTGTTTTTT.